The 15 T cell receptor beta chains below were found in one sample sequenced in a study of blood T cell repertoires in COVID-19. Sequencing used immunoSEQ multiplex PCR; TCRdb keeps in-frame clones, though not all of them. The data show 200,000 to 250,000 clones, more than 70% seen once. Sequenced material: peripheral blood. These receptors were obtained from a woman aged 55-69 years with acute or convalescent COVID-19.

The gene calls are TRBV14 and TRBJ1-1, with a tentative D call TRBD1 (6 bases). This CDR3 contains 16 residues. Looked up from germline, CDR1 is SGHDN and CDR2 is FVKESK. V lost 3 bases and J 1 base, leaving 15 bases between the germline ends. CDR3 DNA sequence: TGTGCCAGCAGCCAGATAAGACAGGTCACGAACACTGAAGCTTTCTTT. Translated, it gives CASSQIRQVTNTEAFF. Drawing the rest from reference TRBV14 and TRBJ1-1, the complete variable domain is EAGVTQFPSHSVIEKGQTVTLRCDPISGHDNLYWYRRVMGKEIKFLLHFVKESKQDESGMPNNRFLAERTGGTYSTLKVQPAELEDSGVYFCASSQIRQVTNTEAFFGQGTRLTVV.

This sequence joins TRBV9 and TRBJ2-7; D may be TRBD2 (5 bases). The CDR3 is made up of 15 amino acids. V shed 4 bases and J shed 3 bases, with 17 bases lying between them. Germline V CDR1 and CDR2: SGDLS, YYNGEE. This CDR3 is CASSPSGSGLYEQYF. As DNA, the CDR3 is TGTGCCAGCAGCCCGTCGGGGAGTGGTCTCTACGAGCAGTACTTC.

As DNA, the CDR3 is TGTGCCAGCTCTTTGGGACTAGCGGGAGTACTCGGGGAGCTGTTTTTT. It specifies CASSLGLAGVLGELFF. The rearrangement joins TRBV7-2 to TRBJ2-2; TRBD2 matches 14 bases. The CDR3 covers 16 residues. J gave up 7 bases and V 8 bases, and 9 bases lay outside the gene matches. CDR1 is SGHTA, CDR2 FQGNSA, per germline.

The rearrangement links TRBV5-1 to TRBJ2-7, with a weak D call TRBD1 (6 bases). The CDR3 is 15 residues long. Germline V gives CDR1 SGHRS, CDR2 YFSETQ. Trimming stripped 0 bases from V and 5 bases from J, with 15 bases between. CDR3 DNA: TGCGCCAGCAGCTTGGTCTCCCAGGGGTTCGACGAGCAGTACTTC. This translates into CASSLVSQGFDEQYF.

The chain is built from TRBV4-1 and TRBJ1-1; D gene unclear. Germline values: CDR1 MGHRA, CDR2 YSYEKL. The CDR3 is 13 amino acids. The ends were cut back, 1 base at V and 3 bases at J, with 6 bases in the middle. The CDR3: CASSQASDTEAFF. The CDR3 nucleotides read TGCGCCAGCAGCCAAGCCAGCGACACTGAAGCTTTCTTT.

The rearrangement uses TRBV28 and TRBJ1-3; 9 nucleotides align to TRBD1. The J segment lost 8 bases and the V segment lost 4 bases, leaving 15 bases of the junction unmatched. Germline V gene sequence: CDR1 MDHEN, CDR2 SYDVKM. This CDR3 spans 17 amino acids. CDR3 sequence reads: CASSSSGTGKRLDTIYF. The CDR3 nucleotides are TGTGCCAGCAGTTCATCCGGGACAGGGAAAAGGTTGGACACCATATATTTT. The whole variable domain, filled in from reference TRBV28 and TRBJ1-3, reads DVKVTQSSRYLVKRTGEKVFLECVQDMDHENMFWYRQDPGLGLRLIYFSYDVKMKEKGDIPEGYSVSREKKERFSLILESASTNQTSMYLCASSSSGTGKRLDTIYFGEGSWLTVV.

This chain joins TRBV29-1 and TRBJ1-2; 8 bases align to TRBD1. Germline-derived CDR1 and CDR2 are SQVTM and ANQGSEA. CDR3 size: 12 residues. The V and J ends lost 6 bases and 8 bases, in that order; junction bases with no gene match: 8. CDR3 DNA: TGCAGCGTCTCCACAGGGGGTGGCGGCTACACCTTC. Amino acids: CSVSTGGGGYTF.

The rearrangement uses TRBV15 and TRBJ1-2, with D hard to call. The CDR3 runs 13 residues. V gave up 8 bases and J gave up 4 bases, with 14 bases separating them. Per germline, CDR1 LNHNV and CDR2 YYDKDF (reference sequence). The CDR3 DNA reads TGTGCCACCGCCCAGGACGGACTCTATGGCTACACCTTC. Protein: CATAQDGLYGYTF.

This chain uses TRBV7-2 with TRBJ1-1; D possibly corresponds to TRBD1 (6 bases). Germline V CDR1 and CDR2: SGHTA, FQGNSA. The CDR3 runs 16 residues. Between the trimmed V and J ends, which lost 4 bases and 0 bases, there was a span of 15 bases. CDR3 sequence reads: CASSSHGQTMNTEAFF. The DNA of the CDR3 is TGTGCCAGCAGCTCCCACGGACAGACAATGAACACTGAAGCTTTCTTT.

The CDR3 region has the DNA TGTGCCTGGAGCGCGGGCCTAGATAATTCACCCCTCCACTTT. It codes for CAWSAGLDNSPLHF. J is TRBJ1-6 and V is TRBV30; no definite D call. The V end was cut by 3 bases, the J end by 5 bases, with 11 bases between. The CDR3 sequence is 14 residues long. Germline V lookup: CDR1 GTSNPN, CDR2 SVGIG (reference sequence).

This chain connects TRBV9 to TRBJ2-2; a possible D gene is TRBD1 (6 bases). Trimming removed 4 bases at V and 0 bases at J, with 10 bases between. Germline V gives CDR1 SGDLS, CDR2 YYNGEE. The CDR3 has 15 residues. In nucleotides, the CDR3 is TGTGCCAGCAGCCCCCGGGACACGAACACCGGGGAGCTGTTTTTT. It is translated as CASSPRDTNTGELFF.

The chain joins TRBV5-1 to TRBJ1-2, with 7 bases that match TRBD1. V shed 4 bases, J shed 7 bases, and the junction held 10 bases outside the gene matches. CDR1 SGHRS and CDR2 YFSETQ come from the germline V gene. This CDR3 contains 14 residues. CDR3 DNA sequence: TGCGCCAGCAGCGTCGACAGGGCCGCTATTGGCTACACCTTC. Its protein is CASSVDRAAIGYTF.

The CDR3 is CAWSVRVNYGYTF. For the CDR3, the DNA is TGTGCCTGGAGTGTACGAGTAAACTATGGCTACACCTTC. This rearrangement joins TRBV30 to TRBJ1-2; D remains ambiguous. CDR1 and CDR2 (germline): GTSNPN, SVGIG (reference sequence). There are 13 residues in the CDR3. V was clipped by 0 bases and J by 2 bases, with 7 bases between them.

This rearrangement joins TRBV9 to TRBJ2-3; 10 nucleotides align to TRBD2. Germline CDR1 SGDLS, CDR2 YYNGEE. V was clipped by 0 bases and J by 2 bases; unmatched bases: 6. This CDR3 has 17 residues. CDR3 sequence: CASSVAGLATFTDTQYF. For the CDR3, the DNA is TGTGCCAGCAGCGTAGCGGGACTAGCGACTTTCACAGATACGCAGTATTTT. The variable domain in full, with the rest retrieved from reference TRBV9 and TRBJ2-3, is DSGVTQTPKHLITATGQRVTLRCSPRSGDLSVYWYQQSLDQGLQFLIQYYNGEERAKGNILERFSAQQFPDLHSELNLSSLELGDSALYFCASSVAGLATFTDTQYFGPGTRLTVL.

This clone was recorded only once. The genes are TRBV30 and TRBJ2-5, with a weak D call TRBD1 (5 bases). The CDR3 spans 14 residues. The V end was cut by 3 bases, the J end by 5 bases, with 16 bases between. Germline CDR1 GTSNPN, CDR2 SVGIG (reference sequence). CDR3 bases: TGTGCCTGGAGACTGACTGGGGCCAGTGAGACCCAGTACTTC. Translating gives CAWRLTGASETQYF.